These 19 T cell receptor beta chains were all obtained from the same sample, sequenced in a study of CD8+CD57+ T cells in acquired aplastic anemia. All patients picked for sequencing had shown, by flow cytometry, an expansion of CD8+CD57+ cells. The TCR beta profiling, which covered VDJ combination and CDR3 sequence, was carried out using genomic DNA as the template. TCRdb ran MiXCR on the reads and lists one entry per CDR3 protein. Here the sample spans 180,000 or so distinct CDR3 sequences, 47% being singletons. Source material: sorted CD4+, CD8+, or CD8+CD57+ T cells (not recorded which) from PBMCs. The receptors originated from a human donor with aplastic anemia.

The V and J genes are TRBV19 and TRBJ2-3; D possibly corresponds to TRBD2 (5 bases). The CDR3 sequence is 14 residues long. V was cut by 5 bases and J by 2 bases, with 11 bases left in between. CDR1 is LNHDA and CDR2 is SQIVND in the germline V gene (reference sequence). The CDR3 DNA reads TGTGCCAGTAGTTCGTACCGGGACACAGATACGCAGTATTTT. This gives the protein CASSSYRDTDTQYF. Based on the CDR3 plus reference TRBV19 and TRBJ2-3, the full variable domain is DGGITQSPKYLFRKEGQNVTLSCEQNLNHDAMYWYRQDPGQGLRLIYYSQIVNDFQKGDIAEGYSVSREKKESFPLTVTSAQKNPTAFYLCASSSYRDTDTQYFGPGTRLTVL.

In its sample, this clonotype was seen a few times. This rearrangement joins TRBV27 to TRBJ2-3, with D unclear. In germline, CDR1 is MNHEY, CDR2 SMNVEV (reference sequence). The CDR3 has 14 amino acids. V shed 4 bases and J shed 11 bases, with 19 bases lying between them. The CDR3 here is CASSSHSGFMVQYF. DNA for the CDR3: TGTGCCAGCAGTTCTCACAGTGGGTTTATGGTGCAGTATTTT.

This clonotype was recorded a few times. The rearrangement links TRBV10-3 to TRBJ2-1, with 9 bases fitting TRBD1. Losses at the gene ends were 4 bases for V and 8 bases for J; bases not matched to a gene: 12. Germline values: CDR1 ENHRY, CDR2 SYGVKD. The CDR3 runs to 16 residues. For the CDR3, the DNA is TGTGCCATCAGTGCCGACGTCCGGGGGACAGGGTATGAGCAGTTCTTC. It yields the protein CAISADVRGTGYEQFF.

The V gene is TRBV20-1, the J gene TRBJ1-2; tentative D call: TRBD1 (6 bases). This CDR3 is built from 12 residues. V was trimmed by 5 bases and J by 8 bases, leaving 15 bases between them. Looked up from germline, CDR1 is DFQATT and CDR2 is SNEGSKA (reference sequence). The CDR3 region has the DNA TGCAGTGCTCCCTTGGGGGCTAAGGGCTACACCTTC. This encodes CSAPLGAKGYTF.

This clonotype was recorded at least ten times. This sequence joins TRBV7-7 and TRBJ2-7; D is uncertain. CDR1 and CDR2 from the germline V gene are SSHAT and FNYEAQ (reference sequence). Between the trimmed V and J ends, which lost 1 base and 7 bases, there was a span of 14 bases. The CDR3 runs 14 residues. CDR3 sequence reads: CASSLGLAESEQYF. The CDR3, as DNA: TGTGCCAGCAGCTTAGGGTTAGCAGAGTCGGAGCAGTACTTC.

The chain combines TRBV24-1 with TRBJ2-2; D might be TRBD1 (5 bases). The germline V gene encodes CDR1 KGHDR and CDR2 SFDVKD. The V gene lost 5 bases and the J gene lost 7 bases, with 10 bases spanning the gap. The CDR3 is 13 amino acids. DNA for the CDR3: TGTGCCACCAGTGGGCAGGGCGGCGGGGAGCTGTTTTTT. It encodes CATSGQGGGELFF.

The gene calls are TRBV15 and TRBJ1-2; D not resolved. The CDR3 totals 12 residues. V lost 1 base and J 6 bases, leaving 6 bases between the germline ends. Germline CDR1 reads LNHNV; CDR2 reads YYDKDF (reference sequence). The CDR3 sequence is CATSRGGDGYTF. CDR3 bases: TGTGCCACCAGCAGAGGGGGAGATGGCTACACCTTC.

The rearrangement uses TRBV2 and TRBJ1-2; 10 bases align to TRBD1. Germline trimming cut 5 bases from V and 4 bases from J; bases unmatched to any gene: 4. The CDR3 is 14 amino acids. CDR1 SNHLY and CDR2 FYNNEI come from the germline V gene. The CDR3 here is CASSTDRGRYGYTF. The CDR3 nucleotides are TGTGCCAGCAGTACCGACAGGGGGCGCTATGGCTACACCTTC. Combining the CDR3 with reference TRBV2 and TRBJ1-2 gives the whole variable domain EPEVTQTPSHQVTQMGQEVILRCVPISNHLYFYWYRQILGQKVEFLVSFYNNEISEKSEIFDDQFSVERPDGSNFTLKIRSTKLEDSAMYFCASSTDRGRYGYTFGSGTRLTVV.

The V and J genes are TRBV9 and TRBJ1-1; D uncertain. The germline gives CDR1 SGDLS, CDR2 YYNGEE. Trimming shortened V by 5 bases and J by 0 bases, and 5 bases separated the two germline ends. This CDR3 is built from 12 residues. CDR3 residues: CASREMNTEAFF. CDR3 nucleotides: TGTGCCAGCAGGGAAATGAACACTGAAGCTTTCTTT. Drawing the rest from reference TRBV9 and TRBJ1-1, the complete variable domain is DSGVTQTPKHLITATGQRVTLRCSPRSGDLSVYWYQQSLDQGLQFLIQYYNGEERAKGNILERFSAQQFPDLHSELNLSSLELGDSALYFCASREMNTEAFFGQGTRLTVV.

This clonotype was seen more than once but under ten times. J is TRBJ2-7 and V is TRBV7-2, with a possible D match to TRBD2 (6 bases). The V gene lost 1 base and the J gene lost 2 bases, with 9 bases spanning the gap. The CDR3 is 14 amino acids. CDR1 is SGHTA, CDR2 FQGNSA, per germline. CDR3 residues: CASSLGRDPYEQYF. CDR3 nucleotide sequence: TGTGCCAGCAGCTTAGGGCGGGACCCCTACGAGCAGTACTTC.

This clonotype appeared many times. The chain has TRBV4-1 and TRBJ1-3; D is unclear. V lost 0 bases and J lost 4, with 4 bases in between. This CDR3 is built from 13 residues. The germline gives CDR1 MGHRA, CDR2 YSYEKL. In nucleotides, the CDR3 is TGCGCCAGCAGCCAAGAATCCGGAAACACCATATATTTT. Translating it yields CASSQESGNTIYF.

This clonotype has a single count. At one end the junction does not follow the germline gene, possibly because of a read error. The chain couples TRBV10-3 to TRBJ2-6; D perhaps matches TRBD1 (5 bases). This CDR3 is built from 15 residues. Germline values: CDR1 ENHRY, CDR2 SYGVKD. As DNA, the CDR3 is TGTGCCAGCAGTACGCAGGGAACTGGGGCCAACGTCCTGACTTTC. This gives the protein CASSTQGTGANVLTF.

The V and J genes are TRBV10-3 and TRBJ1-2; 7 nucleotides match TRBD1. J gave up 4 bases and V 2 bases, and 7 bases lay outside the gene matches. The CDR3 has 15 residues. Germline CDR1 reads ENHRY; CDR2 reads SYGVKD. The CDR3 sequence is CAISEEVHRGYGYTF. The CDR3 DNA reads TGTGCCATCAGTGAGGAAGTTCACAGGGGCTATGGCTACACCTTC.

This clonotype was recorded many times. The CDR3 region has the DNA TGCAGTGCCCTCGGGACAGGGTCCAATGAGCAGTTCTTC. Its translation is CSALGTGSNEQFF. The chain employs TRBV20-1 and TRBJ2-1, with 9 bases lining up with TRBD1. Germline loops: CDR1 DFQATT, CDR2 SNEGSKA (reference sequence). The length of the CDR3 is 13 residues. V shed 6 bases and J 6 bases; nucleotides not matched to a gene: 6.

The chain couples TRBV4-1 to TRBJ1-1; D gene uncertain. V gave up 0 bases and J gave up 0 bases, with 14 bases separating them. CDR1 MGHRA and CDR2 YSYEKL come from the germline V gene. CDR3 length equals 17 residues. The CDR3 loop reads CASSQEWGGDMNTEAFF. The CDR3 coding sequence is TGCGCCAGCAGCCAAGAATGGGGAGGCGACATGAACACTGAAGCTTTCTTT.

This clonotype was observed a handful of times. This chain uses TRBV7-9 with TRBJ2-7; D is unresolved. V lost 5 bases and J lost 4, with 9 bases in between. Per the germline V gene, CDR1 is SEHNR and CDR2 is FQNEAQ (reference sequence). CDR3 length: 12 amino acids. CDR3 amino acids: CASSADTYEQYF. The CDR3 DNA is TGTGCCAGCAGCGCAGACACTTACGAGCAGTACTTC.

This clonotype was observed a single time. The chain carries TRBV7-2 and TRBJ2-3, with no clear D. The CDR3 has 12 residues. Deletions cut 5 bases from V and 6 bases from J, with 9 bases between. Germline V gene lookup returns CDR1 SGHTA and CDR2 FQGNSA. CDR3 region: CASSHHKDTQYF. DNA for the CDR3: TGTGCCAGCAGCCACCATAAGGATACGCAGTATTTT.

This clonotype was counted at least ten times. The chain links TRBV7-3 to TRBJ1-1; D may be TRBD1 (5 bases). V lost 6 bases and J lost 4, with 12 bases in between. Looked up from germline, CDR1 is SGHTA and CDR2 is FQGTGA. This CDR3 has 13 residues. CDR3 DNA sequence: TGTGCCAGCAGTTCAGGGTACGGCACTGAAGCTTTCTTT. Protein: CASSSGYGTEAFF.

This clonotype was seen many times. The chain has TRBV20-1 and TRBJ2-1, with 12 bases fitting TRBD2. The CDR3 spans 15 residues. Germline lookup yields CDR1 DFQATT and CDR2 SNEGSKA (reference sequence). The V segment lost 3 bases and the J segment 7 bases; nucleotides outside the gene matches: 7. CDR3 in DNA: TGCAGTGCTAGTGTTCTAGCGGGGGGGTCGAATGAGCAGTTCTTC. Amino acid sequence: CSASVLAGGSNEQFF.